This section outlines one T cell receptor (beta chain) sequence together with its context. Indicated treatment: approximately 18 received Ad26.COV2.S at low or high dose, single or two shots; about five received placebo; per-sample allocation not given. Day 63 following the first vaccine or placebo injection was when the samples were taken. This sample is drawn from a study of Ad26.COV2.S vaccination and SARS-CoV-2 variants. Produced via immunoSEQ multiplex PCR; TCRdb's table is partial and in-frame only. Of about 320,000 clones in the sample, roughly 84% were seen once. The CDR3 covers 14 residues. Trimming left V 2 bases short and J 0 bases short, with 6 bases between. Germline V gene sequence: CDR1 KGHDR, CDR2 SFDVKD.

The sequencing used peripheral blood, collected in a trial of Ad26.COV2.S vaccine versus placebo. The chain recombines TRBV24-1 with TRBJ1-2; no reliable D call. This sequence originates from a person aged 18-65 years who received the Ad26.COV2.S COVID-19 vaccine or a placebo. CDR3 DNA sequence: TGTGCCACCAGTGATTCCAGGACTAACTATGGCTACACCTTC. This sequence encodes CATSDSRTNYGYTF.